This T cell receptor (beta chain) was retrieved from a study of cytomegalovirus exposure and HLA in healthy donors. V was cut by 2 bases and J by 0 bases, with 11 bases left in between. The CDR3 sequence is 16 residues long. Per germline, CDR1 MDHEN and CDR2 SYDVKM. The primer mix had 60 Vbeta and 13 Jbeta primers. Using immunoSEQ multiplex PCR, the repertoire was profiled, and TCRdb retains in-frame clones only, with some absent. This sample carries about 170,000 clones, roughly 80% of them seen once, and the ten largest clones take less than 2.5%. The sequence was obtained from a male donor in good health and CMV-seronegative. The sequenced material came from PBMCs. This sequence joins TRBV28 and TRBJ1-5; tentatively, D is TRBD1 (5 bases). The CDR3 spells CASSLNRIHSNQPQHF. CDR3 nucleotide sequence: TGTGCCAGCAGTTTAAACAGGATCCATAGCAATCAGCCCCAGCATTTT. The whole variable domain, filled in from reference TRBV28 and TRBJ1-5, reads DVKVTQSSRYLVKRTGEKVFLECVQDMDHENMFWYRQDPGLGLRLIYFSYDVKMKEKGDIPEGYSVSREKKERFSLILESASTNQTSMYLCASSLNRIHSNQPQHFGDGTRLSIL.